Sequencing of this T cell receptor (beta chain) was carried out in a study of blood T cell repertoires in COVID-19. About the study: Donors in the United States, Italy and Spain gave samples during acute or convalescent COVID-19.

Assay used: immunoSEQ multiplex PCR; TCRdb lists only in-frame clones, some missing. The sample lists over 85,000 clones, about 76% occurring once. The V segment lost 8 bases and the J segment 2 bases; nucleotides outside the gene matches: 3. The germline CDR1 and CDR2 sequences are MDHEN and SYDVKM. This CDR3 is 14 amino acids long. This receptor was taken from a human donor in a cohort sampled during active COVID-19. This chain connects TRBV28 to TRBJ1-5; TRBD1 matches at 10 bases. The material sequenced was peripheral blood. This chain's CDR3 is CASLDRGGNQPQHF. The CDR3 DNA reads TGTGCCAGCTTGGACAGGGGGGGCAATCAGCCCCAGCATTTT.